The clone carrying this TCR beta chain was observed many times. As yet, its antigen is unknown. Sequenced patients had shown CD8+CD57+ cell expansion by flow cytometry. This record belongs to a study of CD8+CD57+ T cells in acquired aplastic anemia. Study-wide results and caveats: Patients and controls turned out to have roughly 29 CD8+ CDR3 sequences in common.

CDR1 is SGHVS and CDR2 is FNYEAQ in the germline V gene. The CDR3 loop spans 16 amino acids. V lost 1 base to trimming and J lost 4 bases, with 14 bases between them. Genomic DNA served as template for TCR beta VDJ and CDR3 profiling. TCRdb redid the calling of the reads with MiXCR, one entry per CDR3 protein. The data hold 160,000 or so distinct CDR3 sequences, with 40% to 50% observed a single time. This TCR came from a human donor with aplastic anemia. The rearrangement uses TRBV7-6 and TRBJ2-1; D perhaps matches TRBD2 (6 bases). Sequenced: sorted CD4+, CD8+, or CD8+CD57+ T cells (not recorded which) from PBMCs. As DNA, the CDR3 is TGTGCCAGCAGCTTAGTAGCGGACTACGCTTACAATGAGCAGTTCTTC. Translating gives CASSLVADYAYNEQFF. Full variable domain (outside the CDR3, taken from reference TRBV7-6 and TRBJ2-1): GAGVSQSPRYKVTKRGQDVALRCDPISGHVSLYWYRQALGQGPEFLTYFNYEAQQDKSGLPNDRFSAERPEGSISTLTIQRTEQRDSAMYRCASSLVADYAYNEQFFGPGTRLTVL.